This T cell receptor (beta chain) was identified in a study of regulatory T cells in long-lasting Graves disease. Time point reported: newly diagnosed GD, antithyroid drugs for less than 3 months. PBMC RNA was the source of the TCR library. CDR3 regions were amplified by Arm-PCR using iRepertoire HTBI primers to build TCR beta libraries. Each CDR3 protein gets one entry after TCRdb re-called the multiplex PCR reads with MiXCR. The sample holds approximately 480,000 distinct CDR3 sequences, 15% to 20% seen once. V dropped 6 bases and J dropped 4 bases, with 12 bases sitting between them. The CDR3 contains 14 residues. Germline V gives CDR1 SNHLY, CDR2 FYNNEI. General study findings and limits: Persistent disease samples used TRBV28, TRBJ1-2 and TRBJ2-5 preferentially.

There are many counts of this clonotype. The antigen is not known. Separately, the same data were catalogued under a study of T cells in Graves' hyperthyroidism and ophthalmopathy. That study adds: Most thyroid clonotypes with frequency above 0.001 were detected in blood.

The sequence derives from a man aged 40-50 years with Graves disease. This chain connects TRBV2 to TRBJ1-4; a weak D match, TRBD1 (5 bases). This material consisted of peripheral blood mononuclear cells (PBMCs), taken at new diagnosis, from a patient treated with antithyroid drugs. The CDR3 reads CASRSGTFNEKLFF. The CDR3, as DNA: TGTGCCAGCAGGTCCGGGACCTTTAATGAAAAACTGTTTTTT.